These 27 T cell receptor beta chains came from one sample sequenced in a study of T cell repertoires in cytomegalovirus infection. TCRdb recomputed calls from the reads with MiXCR, one row per CDR3 protein. The sample shows about 530,000 distinct CDR3 sequences, approximately 26% of them seen only once. Material: PBMCs. All receptors come from a human donor in good health (CMV status not recorded). Some clones in this sample may be carry-over from other donors' samples.

This clonotype was recorded a few times. This chain links TRBV28 with TRBJ1-3; possible D gene TRBD1, 6 bases. Per the germline V gene, CDR1 is MDHEN and CDR2 is SYDVKM. Trimming took off 2 bases at V and 8 bases at J, with 13 bases between the two ends. This CDR3 is built from 14 residues. In nucleotides, the CDR3 is TGTGCCAGCAGTTTAATCCTAGGGGGAGACACCATATATTTT. The encoded protein is CASSLILGGDTIYF.

This clonotype was picked up many times. V usage is TRBV7-2 and J usage is TRBJ1-3; no clear D. The CDR3 length is 16 residues. V was trimmed by 5 bases and J by 0 bases, leaving 14 bases between them. Germline V CDR1 and CDR2: SGHTA, FQGNSA. As DNA, the CDR3 is TGTGCCAGCAGCCACCCCAGACTTTTCTCTGGAAACACCATATATTTT. It encodes CASSHPRLFSGNTIYF.

The chain links TRBV28 to TRBJ1-2; TRBD1 matches at 7 bases. This CDR3 contains 14 residues. V lost 5 bases and J lost 2; bases outside the gene matches: 5. The germline gives CDR1 MDHEN, CDR2 SYDVKM. The CDR3 sequence is CASSLTGPNYGYTF. In DNA form, the CDR3 reads TGTGCCAGCAGTCTGACAGGGCCCAACTATGGCTACACCTTC.

This clonotype was detected ten times or more. V is TRBV7-2 and J is TRBJ1-5; no clear D. The germline V gene encodes CDR1 SGHTA and CDR2 FQGNSA. Trimming removed 4 bases at V and 4 bases at J, with 11 bases between. The CDR3 has 14 residues. The CDR3 region has the DNA TGTGCCAGCAGCTCCCTCGAGGGTAATCAGCCCCAGCATTTT. The encoded protein is CASSSLEGNQPQHF.

The chain has TRBV6-8 and TRBJ2-2; D may be TRBD1 or TRBD2 (5 bases each). V was trimmed by 0 bases and J by 4 bases, leaving 9 bases between them. Germline V CDR1 and CDR2: MNHGY, SAAAGT. The CDR3 sequence is 15 residues long. The CDR3 sequence is CASSYSTRGTGELFF. The CDR3 DNA is TGTGCCAGCAGTTACTCGACGAGGGGCACCGGGGAGCTGTTTTTT.

This clonotype was picked up a small number of times. The V and J genes are TRBV23-1 and TRBJ2-7, with D perhaps TRBD2 (5 bases). TRBV23-1 is an ORF; its function is uncertain. V was pared by 2 bases and J by 0 bases, with 8 bases between. The CDR3 length is 14 residues. The CDR3 sequence: CASSQPRDSYEQYF. DNA of the CDR3: TGCGCCAGCAGTCAACCCCGGGACTCCTACGAGCAGTACTTC.

This clonotype was counted at least ten times. V usage is TRBV7-2 and J usage is TRBJ2-5, with D perhaps matching TRBD1 (6 bases). Between the trimmed V and J ends, which lost 3 bases and 2 bases, there was a span of 10 bases. Germline lookup yields CDR1 SGHTA and CDR2 FQGNSA. The CDR3 is made up of 14 amino acids. The CDR3 sequence is CASSFYRVQETQYF. The CDR3 bases are TGTGCCAGCAGCTTCTACAGGGTTCAAGAGACCCAGTACTTC.

The gene calls are TRBV6-2 or TRBV6-3 and TRBJ2-7; D is ambiguous. Trimming left V 6 bases short and J 6 bases short, with 12 bases between. This CDR3 is built from 12 residues. Germline values: CDR1 MNHEY, CDR2 SVGEGT. The CDR3 sequence: CASRSSGLEQYF. The CDR3, as DNA: TGTGCCAGCAGAAGTTCCGGGCTCGAGCAGTACTTC.

The chain recombines TRBV7-3 with TRBJ2-3; 9 nucleotides align to TRBD1. Germline V gives CDR1 SGHTA, CDR2 FQGTGA. The V segment lost 3 bases and the J segment 4 bases; nucleotides outside the gene matches: 5. The CDR3 is made up of 15 amino acids. The CDR3 nucleotides read TGTGCCAGCAGCTTCGACAGGGGGTTACCAGATACGCAGTATTTT. Translation gives CASSFDRGLPDTQYF.

The genes are TRBV11-2 and TRBJ1-1; D not resolved. Germline loops: CDR1 SGHAT, CDR2 FQNNGV. Between the trimmed V and J ends, which lost 1 base and 3 bases, there was a span of 9 bases. The CDR3 sequence is 14 residues long. Written as DNA, the CDR3 is TGTGCCAGCAGCTTAGGTGGGAGCTACACTGAAGCTTTCTTT. Residues: CASSLGGSYTEAFF.

The chain joins TRBV19 to TRBJ1-1; possibly TRBD1 for D (5 bases). V was cut by 11 bases and J by 2 bases, with 21 bases left in between. CDR3 length equals 15 residues. The germline V gene encodes CDR1 LNHDA and CDR2 SQIVND (reference sequence). As DNA, the CDR3 is TGTGCCGTATGGAAGGGACGGGAGGGTAACACTGAAGCTTTCTTT. It is translated as CAVWKGREGNTEAFF.

The chain combines TRBV6-2 or TRBV6-3 with TRBJ2-3; TRBD2 agrees at 8 bases. Germline CDR1 MNHEY, CDR2 SVGEGT. This CDR3 has 18 residues. V shed 7 bases and J 4 bases; nucleotides not matched to a gene: 19. The CDR3 spells CASTPNPHGAGVSDTQYF. The CDR3 bases are TGTGCCAGCACCCCGAACCCCCATGGAGCGGGAGTATCAGATACGCAGTATTTT.

Ten or more counts support this clonotype. The chain carries TRBV7-2 and TRBJ2-5, with D possibly TRBD2 on 5 matching bases. V gave up 5 bases and J gave up 1 base, with 14 bases separating them. Germline CDR1 SGHTA, CDR2 FQGNSA. The CDR3 has 15 amino acids. The CDR3 coding sequence is TGTGCCAGCAGCCTTAATCATCGGGGCCAAGAGACCCAGTACTTC. Amino acids: CASSLNHRGQETQYF.

The chain has TRBV4-1 and TRBJ2-7, with D possibly being TRBD1 or TRBD2 (5 bases each). Trimming took 4 bases from V and 5 from J, leaving 21 bases between them. CDR3 length: 16 residues. The germline V gene encodes CDR1 MGHRA and CDR2 YSYEKL. The CDR3 DNA is TGCGCCAGCAGCCCCAGAGACCAGGGACCCCTCCACGAGCAGTACTTC. This gives the protein CASSPRDQGPLHEQYF.

This clonotype was picked up a small number of times. V and J are TRBV12-3 or TRBV12-4 and TRBJ1-1, with D maybe TRBD1 (5 bases). V shed 10 bases and J shed 4 bases, with 19 bases lying between them. The length of the CDR3 is 14 residues. This CDR3 reads CATRRGPLGTEAFF. The CDR3 bases are TGTGCCACCAGGCGGGGCCCTTTGGGCACTGAAGCTTTCTTT.

The chain couples TRBV15 to TRBJ1-5; 7 bases map to TRBD1. The junction had 8 bases not matched to a gene; V was cut back by 5 bases and J by 4 bases. The CDR3 totals 15 residues. CDR1 and CDR2 (germline): LNHNV, YYDKDF (reference sequence). CDR3 DNA: TGTGCCACCAGCGCCCGGGGACAGAGAAATCAGCCCCAGCATTTT. Translation gives CATSARGQRNQPQHF.

The chain joins TRBV5-1 to TRBJ2-3, with 8 bases lining up with TRBD2. Looked up from germline, CDR1 is SGHRS and CDR2 is YFSETQ. V gave up 3 bases and J gave up 10 bases; unmatched junction bases: 7. The CDR3 extends over 13 amino acids. The CDR3 reads CASSYDREGSQYF. As DNA, the CDR3 is TGCGCCAGCAGCTATGATCGGGAGGGGTCGCAGTATTTT.

This clonotype turned up a few times. CDR3: CASSLVGTNNNEQFF. Here the CDR3 DNA reads TGTGCCAGCAGCTTAGTCGGGACTAACAACAATGAGCAGTTCTTC. The V and J genes are TRBV7-2 and TRBJ2-1, with 7 bases fitting TRBD2. There are 15 residues in the CDR3. Looked up from germline, CDR1 is SGHTA and CDR2 is FQGNSA. V gave up 1 base and J gave up 5 bases; unmatched junction bases: 5. Full variable domain (missing parts from reference TRBV7-2 and TRBJ2-1): GAGVSQSPSNKVTEKGKDVELRCDPISGHTALYWYRQSLGQGLEFLIYFQGNSAPDKSGLPSDRFSAERTGGSVSTLTIQRTQQEDSAVYLCASSLVGTNNNEQFFGPGTRLTVL.

The gene calls are TRBV20-1 and TRBJ2-7; no clear D. The germline V gene has CDR1 DFQATT and CDR2 SNEGSKA (reference sequence). The V end was cut by 5 bases, the J end by 2 bases, with 7 bases between. This CDR3 comprises 11 residues. The CDR3 DNA follows: TGCAGTGCTCACAGAGCCTACGAGCAGTACTTC. Protein product: CSAHRAYEQYF.

This clonotype was picked up a small number of times. J is TRBJ1-2 and V is TRBV5-4; 8 nucleotides agree with TRBD1. Germline loops: CDR1 SGHNT, CDR2 YYREEE (reference sequence). The length of the CDR3 is 13 residues. V lost 2 bases, J lost 5 bases, and 2 bases stayed unmatched. CDR3 in DNA: TGTGCCAGCAGCTTCCAGGGGGCGTATGGCTACACCTTC. This sequence encodes CASSFQGAYGYTF.

This clonotype occurred a few times. The chain combines TRBV5-1 with TRBJ2-1; 11 bases align to TRBD2. The CDR3 contains 16 residues. Germline V gene data show CDR1 as SGHRS and CDR2 as YFSETQ. Losses at the gene ends were 7 bases for V and 7 bases for J; bases not matched to a gene: 13. The CDR3, as DNA: TGCGCCAGCGGACTGATAGCGGGAGGGCCTTATAATGAGCAGTTCTTC. This gives the protein CASGLIAGGPYNEQFF.

This clonotype was detected a few times. The rearrangement uses TRBV4-1 and TRBJ2-2, with 11 bases that match TRBD2. The germline V gene has CDR1 MGHRA and CDR2 YSYEKL. V lost 1 base and J lost 6; bases outside the gene matches: 1. This CDR3 has 15 residues. The CDR3 is CASSQVAGGAGELFF. Written as DNA, the CDR3 is TGCGCCAGCAGCCAAGTAGCGGGAGGGGCCGGGGAGCTGTTTTTT.

The V and J genes are TRBV7-2 and TRBJ1-4, with a weak D call TRBD1 (6 bases). CDR1 is SGHTA and CDR2 is FQGNSA in the germline V gene. There are 14 residues in the CDR3. V dropped 4 bases and J dropped 7 bases, with 13 bases sitting between them. CDR3 sequence reads: CASSSWGAREKLFF. The CDR3 DNA follows: TGTGCCAGCAGCTCCTGGGGGGCGCGTGAAAAACTGTTTTTT.

With respect to this clonotype: The junction differs from germline at one of its ends, possibly a read error. The CDR3 DNA sequence: TGTGCCAGCTGCTTATTCGGCAACTCCTACGAGCAGTACTTC. Residues: CASCLFGNSYEQYF. The rearrangement links TRBV7-9 to TRBJ2-7; D is undetermined. Germline V CDR1 and CDR2: SEHNR, FQNEAQ (reference sequence). This CDR3 has 14 amino acids.

The chain's CDR3 is CASGPGLHTQYF. The CDR3 region has the DNA TGTGCTAGTGGTCCCGGACTCCATACGCAGTATTTT. This chain links TRBV12-5 with TRBJ2-3; perhaps TRBD2 as D (5 bases). There are 12 residues in the CDR3. Germline V gene data show CDR1 as LGHNT and CDR2 as FRNRAP. V lost 5 bases, J lost 7 bases, and 10 bases lay in between.

This clonotype was observed many times. The chain combines TRBV6-6 with TRBJ2-5; 9 nucleotides match TRBD2. Germline V gene data show CDR1 as MNHNY and CDR2 as SVGAGI (reference sequence). The CDR3 length is 16 residues. V was clipped by 0 bases and J by 8 bases; unmatched bases: 10. The DNA for the CDR3 is TGTGCCAGCAGTTACTCGGCTAGCGGGGCTGGAGGAACCCAGTACTTC. Translating gives CASSYSASGAGGTQYF.

This clonotype was seen at least ten times. The chain employs TRBV7-2 and TRBJ2-1; unclear D gene. Trimming stripped 5 bases from V and 3 bases from J, with 11 bases between. The germline gives CDR1 SGHTA, CDR2 FQGNSA. The CDR3 has 14 residues. The CDR3, as DNA: TGTGCCAGCAGCCCCAGTGGAAGCTACAATGAGCAGTTCTTC. It is translated as CASSPSGSYNEQFF.